This T cell receptor (beta chain) was obtained from a study of CD8 T cells in Susac syndrome. The RNA, roughly 0.45 to 1 ug, was put through reverse transcription using random hexamers. TCRdb redid the calling of the immunoSEQ multiplex PCR reads with MiXCR, one entry per CDR3 protein. The sample shows a few hundred thousand distinct CDR3 sequences, more than 85% of them seen only once. J lost 5 bases, V lost 3 bases, and 8 bases had no gene match. The CDR3 has 16 residues. CDR1 KGHSH and CDR2 LQKENI come from the germline V gene. CD8+ and CD4+ T cells from blood underwent TCR beta sequencing. The multiple sclerosis controls, all treatment-naive patients, had relapsing-remitting disease that was stable or active. Negative isolation yielded CD8+ and CD4+ T cells; FACS enriched TEMRA cells.

The origin of this receptor is a human donor with multiple sclerosis. Material: CD8+ T cells from PBMCs. V gene TRBV18 combines with J gene TRBJ2-3; 10 bases fit TRBD2. The CDR3 DNA reads TGTGCCAGCTCACCTGGGACTAGCGAGAGTCGAGATACGCAGTATTTT. Translation gives CASSPGTSESRDTQYF. Using reference TRBV18 and TRBJ2-3 for the parts outside the CDR3, the full variable domain is NAGVMQNPRHLVRRRGQEARLRCSPMKGHSHVYWYRQLPEEGLKFMVYLQKENIIDESGMPKERFSAEFPKEGPSILRIQQVVRGDSAAYFCASSPGTSESRDTQYFGPGTRLTVL.